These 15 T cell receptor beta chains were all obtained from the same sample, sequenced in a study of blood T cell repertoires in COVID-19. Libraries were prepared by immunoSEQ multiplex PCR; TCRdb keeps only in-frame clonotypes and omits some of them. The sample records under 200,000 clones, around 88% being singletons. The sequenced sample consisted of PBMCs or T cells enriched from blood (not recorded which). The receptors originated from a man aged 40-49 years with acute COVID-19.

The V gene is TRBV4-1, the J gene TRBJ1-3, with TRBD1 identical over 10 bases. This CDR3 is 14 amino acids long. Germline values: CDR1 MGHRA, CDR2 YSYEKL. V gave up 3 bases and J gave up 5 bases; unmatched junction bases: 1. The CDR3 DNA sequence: TGCGCCAGCAGCCAGGGACAGGGGAGAAACACCATATATTTT. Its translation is CASSQGQGRNTIYF.

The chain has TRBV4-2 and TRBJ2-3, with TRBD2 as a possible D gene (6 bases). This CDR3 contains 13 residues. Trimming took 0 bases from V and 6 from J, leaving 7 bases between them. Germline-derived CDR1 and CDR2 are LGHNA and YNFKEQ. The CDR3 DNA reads TGTGCCAGCAGCCAAGACGGAGGGGATACGCAGTATTTT. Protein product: CASSQDGGDTQYF.

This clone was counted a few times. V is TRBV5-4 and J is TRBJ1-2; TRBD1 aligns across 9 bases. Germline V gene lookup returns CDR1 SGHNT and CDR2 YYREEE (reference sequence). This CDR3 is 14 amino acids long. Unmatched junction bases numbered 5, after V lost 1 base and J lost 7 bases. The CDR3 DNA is TGTGCCAGCAGCTTGCCGGGACAGGGCCGTGGCTACACCTTC. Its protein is CASSLPGQGRGYTF.

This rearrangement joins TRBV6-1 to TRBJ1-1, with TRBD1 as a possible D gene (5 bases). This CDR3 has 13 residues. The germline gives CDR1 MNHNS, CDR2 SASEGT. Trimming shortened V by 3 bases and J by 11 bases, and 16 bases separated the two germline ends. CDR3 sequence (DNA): TGTGCCAGCAGTGAGACTTTCAGGGTGGTGGCTTTCTTT. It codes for CASSETFRVVAFF.

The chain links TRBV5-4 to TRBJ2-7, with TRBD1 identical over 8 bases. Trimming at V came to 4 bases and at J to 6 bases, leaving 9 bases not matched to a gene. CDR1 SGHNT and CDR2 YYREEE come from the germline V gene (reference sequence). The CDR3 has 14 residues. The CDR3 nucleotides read TGTGCCAGCAGCACCGGACAGGGAGGTGGCGAGCAGTACTTC. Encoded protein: CASSTGQGGGEQYF.

The CDR3 is CASSAMAGLATYEQYF. The CDR3 bases are TGTGCCAGCAGTGCAATGGCGGGACTAGCTACTTACGAGCAGTACTTC. The chain links TRBV25-1 to TRBJ2-7; 9 nucleotides agree with TRBD2. V shed 4 bases, J shed 4 bases, and the junction held 11 bases outside the gene matches. Germline V gene lookup returns CDR1 MGHDK and CDR2 SYGVNS. The CDR3 runs to 16 residues.

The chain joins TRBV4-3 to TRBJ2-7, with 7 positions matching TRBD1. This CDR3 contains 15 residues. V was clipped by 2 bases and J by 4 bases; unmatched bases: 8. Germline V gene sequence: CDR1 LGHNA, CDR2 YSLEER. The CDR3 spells CASSQYTGVVYEQYF. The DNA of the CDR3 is TGCGCCAGCAGCCAATACACAGGGGTAGTGTACGAGCAGTACTTC.

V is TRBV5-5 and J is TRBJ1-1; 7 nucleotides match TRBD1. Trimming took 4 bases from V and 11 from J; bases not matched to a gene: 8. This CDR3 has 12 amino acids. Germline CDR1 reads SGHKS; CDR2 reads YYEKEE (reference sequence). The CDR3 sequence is CASSGTGERAFF. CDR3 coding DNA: TGTGCCAGCAGCGGTACAGGGGAACGGGCTTTCTTT.

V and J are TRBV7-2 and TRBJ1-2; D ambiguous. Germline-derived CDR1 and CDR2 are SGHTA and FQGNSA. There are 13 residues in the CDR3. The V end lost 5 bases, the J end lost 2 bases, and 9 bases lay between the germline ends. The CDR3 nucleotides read TGTGCCAGCAGCCCCTCACAGAACTATGGCTACACCTTC. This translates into CASSPSQNYGYTF.

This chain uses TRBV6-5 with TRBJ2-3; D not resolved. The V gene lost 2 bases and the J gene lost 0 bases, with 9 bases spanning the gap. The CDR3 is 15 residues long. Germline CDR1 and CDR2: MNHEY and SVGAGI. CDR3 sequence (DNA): TGTGCCAGCAGTTACAATCCGGTTAGCACAGATACGCAGTATTTT. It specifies CASSYNPVSTDTQYF.

The CDR3 nucleotides are TGTGCCAGCAGTCCCAGGGGACACCACCTGAACACTGAAGCTTTCTTT. This gives the protein CASSPRGHHLNTEAFF. The chain joins TRBV6-2 or TRBV6-3 to TRBJ1-1, with D maybe TRBD1 (6 bases). The CDR3 consists of 16 residues. V was shortened by 5 bases and J by 0 bases, with 16 bases between the two germline ends. Germline V CDR1 and CDR2: MNHEY, SVGEGT.

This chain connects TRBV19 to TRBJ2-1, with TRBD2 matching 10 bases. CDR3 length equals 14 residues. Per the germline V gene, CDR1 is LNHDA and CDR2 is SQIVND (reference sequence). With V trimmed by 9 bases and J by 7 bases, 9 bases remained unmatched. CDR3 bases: TGTGCCAGCCGAATAGCGGGAGGTAAAAATGAGCAGTTCTTC. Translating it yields CASRIAGGKNEQFF.

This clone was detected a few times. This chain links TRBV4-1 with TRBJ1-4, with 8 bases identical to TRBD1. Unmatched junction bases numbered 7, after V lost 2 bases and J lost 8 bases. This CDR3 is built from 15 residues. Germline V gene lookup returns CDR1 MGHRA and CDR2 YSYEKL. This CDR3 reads CASSQILQGDEKLFF. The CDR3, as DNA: TGCGCCAGCAGCCAAATTTTACAGGGGGACGAAAAACTGTTTTTT.

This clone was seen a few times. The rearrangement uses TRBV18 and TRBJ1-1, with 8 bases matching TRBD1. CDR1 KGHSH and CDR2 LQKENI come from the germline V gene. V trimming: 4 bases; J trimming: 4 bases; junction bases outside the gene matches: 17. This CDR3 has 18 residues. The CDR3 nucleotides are TGTGCCAGCTCACAAATTCGACAGGGGACCATTGTCGGCACTGAAGCTTTCTTT. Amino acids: CASSQIRQGTIVGTEAFF.

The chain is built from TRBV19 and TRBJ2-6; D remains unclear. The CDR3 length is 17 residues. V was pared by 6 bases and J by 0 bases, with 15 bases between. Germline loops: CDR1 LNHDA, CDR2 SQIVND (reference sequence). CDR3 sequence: CASSLEHLDSGANVLTF. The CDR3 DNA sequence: TGTGCCAGTAGCCTGGAACACCTAGACTCTGGGGCCAACGTCCTGACTTTC.